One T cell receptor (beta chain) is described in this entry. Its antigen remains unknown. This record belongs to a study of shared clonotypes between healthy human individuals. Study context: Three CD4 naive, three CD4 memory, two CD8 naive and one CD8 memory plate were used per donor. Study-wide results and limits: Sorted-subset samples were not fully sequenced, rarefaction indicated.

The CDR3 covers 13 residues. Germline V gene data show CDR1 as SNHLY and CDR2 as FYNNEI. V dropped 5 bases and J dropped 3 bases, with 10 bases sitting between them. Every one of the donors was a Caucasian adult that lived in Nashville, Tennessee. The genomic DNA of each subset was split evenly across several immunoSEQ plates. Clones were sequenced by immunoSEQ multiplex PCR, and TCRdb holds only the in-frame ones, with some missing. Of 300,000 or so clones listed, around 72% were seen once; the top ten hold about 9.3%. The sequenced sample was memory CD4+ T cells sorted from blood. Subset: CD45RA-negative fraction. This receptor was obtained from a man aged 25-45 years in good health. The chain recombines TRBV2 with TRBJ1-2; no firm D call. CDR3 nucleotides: TGTGCCAGCAGTAGGGAGTTTGACTATGGCTACACCTTC. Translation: CASSREFDYGYTF. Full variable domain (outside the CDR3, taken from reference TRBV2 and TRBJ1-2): EPEVTQTPSHQVTQMGQEVILRCVPISNHLYFYWYRQILGQKVEFLVSFYNNEISEKSEIFDDQFSVERPDGSNFTLKIRSTKLEDSAMYFCASSREFDYGYTFGSGTRLTVV.